The clone carrying this T cell receptor beta chain was detected many times. Its antigen is currently unknown. In germline, CDR1 is DFQATT, CDR2 SNEGSKA (reference sequence). CDR3 length equals 14 residues. Trimming took 3 bases from V and 9 from J; bases not matched to a gene: 9. The data originate from a study of human T cells and chemical hapten exposure. Looking at the study overall: Scalp application of diphenylcyclopropenone was performed weekly in patients across the entire roughly 25-week study. Notes on the study in general: Higher patch test scores went with higher counts of PT1 expanded TCRs.

Sample time point: patch test 2, 6 weeks after DPC sensitization. Noted treatment: therapeutic diphenylcyclopropenone sensitization with weekly scalp DPC. TCRdb re-derived calls from the RACE reads in MiXCR, one entry per CDR3 protein. The sample holds roughly 380,000 distinct CDR3 sequences, nearly 6.5% seen once. The sequence came from a woman between 18 and 30 years old with alopecia areata. Some clones in this sample may be carry-over from other donors' samples. V and J are TRBV20-1 and TRBJ1-5; 9 bases line up with TRBD1. The input for sequencing was whole blood, taken in connection with sensitization to the hapten diphenylcyclopropenone (DPC). The CDR3 protein is CSARGTGRNRPQHF. The CDR3 nucleotides read TGCAGTGCTAGGGGGACAGGGAGAAACCGGCCCCAGCATTTT.